A single sample gave rise to the 4 T cell receptor beta chains below, sequenced in a study of cytomegalovirus exposure and HLA in healthy donors. The PCR made use of 60 Vbeta and 13 Jbeta primers. Clones were read by immunoSEQ multiplex PCR, and TCRdb kept only the in-frame ones, dropping some. Of over 150,000 clones detected, less than 85% appear once; the ten largest clones hold approximately 4.6%. The specimen was PBMCs. Receptors originate from a young man in good health and CMV-seropositive.

The chain employs TRBV7-9 and TRBJ2-7; 8 nucleotides align to TRBD2. This CDR3 spans 15 amino acids. Germline lookup yields CDR1 SEHNR and CDR2 FQNEAQ (reference sequence). After removal of 7 bases from V and 1 base from J, the junction contained 9 bases not matched to a gene. CDR3 nucleotide sequence: TGTGCCAGCACCCAAAGTAGCGGGGCTTCCTACGAGCAGTACTTC. This gives the protein CASTQSSGASYEQYF.

The chain carries TRBV30 and TRBJ2-1; TRBD2 might be the D (6 bases). Looked up from germline, CDR1 is GTSNPN and CDR2 is SVGIG (reference sequence). V lost 5 bases and J lost 9, with 20 bases in between. The CDR3 consists of 14 residues. The CDR3: CAWDTGTQGAEQFF. The CDR3 DNA reads TGTGCCTGGGACACCGGGACTCAGGGCGCTGAGCAGTTCTTC.

The rearrangement uses TRBV18 and TRBJ1-2, with D possibly being TRBD1 (5 bases). There are 16 residues in the CDR3. V lost 4 bases and J 6 bases, leaving 21 bases between the germline ends. The germline V gene encodes CDR1 KGHSH and CDR2 LQKENI. In DNA form, the CDR3 reads TGTGCCAGCTCACTGGATTGGGGCGAAAGATCCGATGGCTACACCTTC. It translates to CASSLDWGERSDGYTF.

This chain uses TRBV30 with TRBJ1-2; TRBD1 agrees at 7 bases. V lost 7 bases to trimming and J lost 4 bases; unmatched junction nucleotides: 6. CDR3 length equals 12 residues. Germline CDR1 is GTSNPN and CDR2 is SVGIG (reference sequence). The CDR3 nucleotides are TGTGCCTATTCGACAGGGAGCTATGGCTACACCTTC. Its translation: CAYSTGSYGYTF.